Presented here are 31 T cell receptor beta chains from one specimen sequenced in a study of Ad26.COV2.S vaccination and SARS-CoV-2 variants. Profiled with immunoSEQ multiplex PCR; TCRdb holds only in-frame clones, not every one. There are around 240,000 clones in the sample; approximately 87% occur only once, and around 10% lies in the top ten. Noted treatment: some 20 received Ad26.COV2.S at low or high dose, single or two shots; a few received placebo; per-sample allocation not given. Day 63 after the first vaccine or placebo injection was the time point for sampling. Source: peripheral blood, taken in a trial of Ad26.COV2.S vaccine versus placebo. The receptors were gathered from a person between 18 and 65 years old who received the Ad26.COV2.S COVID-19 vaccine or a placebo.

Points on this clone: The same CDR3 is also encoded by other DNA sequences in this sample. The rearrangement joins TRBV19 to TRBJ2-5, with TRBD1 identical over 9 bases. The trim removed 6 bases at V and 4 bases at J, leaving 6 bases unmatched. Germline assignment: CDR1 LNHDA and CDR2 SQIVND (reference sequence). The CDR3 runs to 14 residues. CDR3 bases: TGTGCCAGTAGCCCGGGACAGGGCCTAGAGACCCAGTACTTC. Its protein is CASSPGQGLETQYF.

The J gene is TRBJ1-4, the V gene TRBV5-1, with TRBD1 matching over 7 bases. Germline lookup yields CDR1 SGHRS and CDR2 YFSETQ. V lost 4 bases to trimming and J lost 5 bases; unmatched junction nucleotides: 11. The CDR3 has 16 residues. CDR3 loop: CASSPGEDRTNEKLFF. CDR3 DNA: TGCGCCAGCAGCCCGGGAGAGGACAGGACAAATGAAAAACTGTTTTTT.

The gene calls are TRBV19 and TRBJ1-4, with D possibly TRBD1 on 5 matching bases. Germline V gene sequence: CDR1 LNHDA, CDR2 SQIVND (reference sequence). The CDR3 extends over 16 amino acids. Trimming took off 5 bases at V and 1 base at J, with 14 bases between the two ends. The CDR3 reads CASSEQGGRTNEKLFF. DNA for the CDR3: TGTGCCAGTAGTGAGCAGGGAGGAAGAACTAATGAAAAACTGTTTTTT.

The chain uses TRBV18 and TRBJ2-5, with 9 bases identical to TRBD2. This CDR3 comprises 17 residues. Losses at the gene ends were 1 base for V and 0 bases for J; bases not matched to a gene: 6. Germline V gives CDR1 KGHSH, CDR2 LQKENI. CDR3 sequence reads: CASSPRASGAYQETQYF. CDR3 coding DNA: TGTGCCAGCTCACCACGAGCTAGCGGGGCATACCAAGAGACCCAGTACTTC. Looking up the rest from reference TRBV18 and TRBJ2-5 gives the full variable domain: NAGVMQNPRHLVRRRGQEARLRCSPMKGHSHVYWYRQLPEEGLKFMVYLQKENIIDESGMPKERFSAEFPKEGPSILRIQQVVRGDSAAYFCASSPRASGAYQETQYFGPGTRLLVL.

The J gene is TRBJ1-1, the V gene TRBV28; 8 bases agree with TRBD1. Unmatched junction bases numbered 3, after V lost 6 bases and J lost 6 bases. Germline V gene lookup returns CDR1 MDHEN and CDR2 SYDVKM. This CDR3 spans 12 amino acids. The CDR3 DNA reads TGTGCCAGCAGATCGGACAGGGCTGAAGCTTTCTTT. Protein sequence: CASRSDRAEAFF.

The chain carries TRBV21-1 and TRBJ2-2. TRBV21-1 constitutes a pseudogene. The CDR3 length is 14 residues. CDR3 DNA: TGTGCCAGCAGCACGGCCGCGAGAGTAGGGGAGCTGTTTTTT. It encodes CASSTAARVGELFF.

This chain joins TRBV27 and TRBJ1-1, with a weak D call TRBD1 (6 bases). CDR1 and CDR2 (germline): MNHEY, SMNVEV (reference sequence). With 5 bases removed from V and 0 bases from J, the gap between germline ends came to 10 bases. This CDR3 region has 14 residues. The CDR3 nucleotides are TGTGCCAGCAGTGGGGGGGCAGTGAACACTGAAGCTTTCTTT. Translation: CASSGGAVNTEAFF.

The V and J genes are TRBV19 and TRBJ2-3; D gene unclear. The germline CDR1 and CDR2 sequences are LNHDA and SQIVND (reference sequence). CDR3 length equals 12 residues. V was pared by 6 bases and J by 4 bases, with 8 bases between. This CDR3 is CASRGPSDTQYF. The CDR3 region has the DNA TGTGCCAGTAGAGGGCCTTCAGATACGCAGTATTTT.

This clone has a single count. The DNA of the CDR3 is TGTGCCATCACCGGGGGCGGGGGGTCCTACGAGCAGTACTTC. Its translation: CAITGGGGSYEQYF. The chain has TRBV28 and TRBJ2-7; 8 bases match TRBD2. The V gene end was trimmed by 10 bases and the J gene end by 1 base; junction bases not matched to a gene: 9. In germline, CDR1 is MDHEN, CDR2 SYDVKM. The CDR3 is 14 residues long.

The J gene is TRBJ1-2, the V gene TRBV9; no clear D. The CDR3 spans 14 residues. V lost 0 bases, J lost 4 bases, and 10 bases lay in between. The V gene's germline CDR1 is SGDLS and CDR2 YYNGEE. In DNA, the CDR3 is TGTGCCAGCAGCGTAGACTCTGGATTCTATGGCTACACCTTC. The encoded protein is CASSVDSGFYGYTF.

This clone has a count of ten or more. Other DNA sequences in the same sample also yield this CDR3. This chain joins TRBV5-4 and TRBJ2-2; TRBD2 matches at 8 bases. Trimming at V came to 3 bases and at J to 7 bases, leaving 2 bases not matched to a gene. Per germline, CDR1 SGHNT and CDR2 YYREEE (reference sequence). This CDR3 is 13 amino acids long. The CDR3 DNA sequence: TGTGCCAGCAGCTCGGGGGGGAGCGGGGAGCTGTTTTTT. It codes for CASSSGGSGELFF.

CDR3 sequence reads: CASSLEGASAGEQFF. The CDR3 nucleotides read TGTGCCAGCAGCTTGGAGGGGGCAAGCGCGGGGGAGCAGTTCTTC. The rearrangement uses TRBV5-8 and TRBJ2-1; weak D call: TRBD1 (7 bases). Germline values: CDR1 SGHTS, CDR2 YDEGEE. Trimming removed 0 bases at V and 10 bases at J, with 17 bases between. The CDR3 totals 15 residues.

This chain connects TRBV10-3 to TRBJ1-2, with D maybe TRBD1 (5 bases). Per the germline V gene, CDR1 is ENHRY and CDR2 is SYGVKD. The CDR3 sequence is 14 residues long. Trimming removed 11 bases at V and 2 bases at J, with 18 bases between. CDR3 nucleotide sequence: TGTGCCGCCTTAGCGGCGACAGTCAACTATGGCTACACCTTC. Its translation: CAALAATVNYGYTF.

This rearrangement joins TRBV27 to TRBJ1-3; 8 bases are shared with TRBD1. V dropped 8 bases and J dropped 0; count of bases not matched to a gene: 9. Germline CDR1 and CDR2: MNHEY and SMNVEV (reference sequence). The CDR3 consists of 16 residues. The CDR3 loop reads CASPRTGPLSGNTIYF. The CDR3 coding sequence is TGTGCCAGCCCCCGGACAGGGCCTCTCTCTGGAAACACCATATATTTT.

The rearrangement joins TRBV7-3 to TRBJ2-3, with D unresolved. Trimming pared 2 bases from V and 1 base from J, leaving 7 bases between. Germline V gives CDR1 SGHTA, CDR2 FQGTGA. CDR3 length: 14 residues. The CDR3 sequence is CASSLGVGTDTQYF. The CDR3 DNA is TGTGCCAGCAGCTTAGGGGTTGGCACAGATACGCAGTATTTT.

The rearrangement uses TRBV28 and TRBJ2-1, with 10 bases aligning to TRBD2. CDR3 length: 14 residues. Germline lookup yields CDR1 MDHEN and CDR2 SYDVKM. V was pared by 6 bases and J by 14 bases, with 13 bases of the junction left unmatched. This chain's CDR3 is CASRATGLAPRKFF. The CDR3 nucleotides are TGTGCCAGCAGGGCCACGGGACTAGCGCCCCGAAAGTTCTTC.

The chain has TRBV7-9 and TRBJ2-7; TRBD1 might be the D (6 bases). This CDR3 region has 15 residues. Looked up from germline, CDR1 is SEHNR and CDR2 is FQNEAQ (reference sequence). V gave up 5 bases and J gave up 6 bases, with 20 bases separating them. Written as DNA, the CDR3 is TGTGCCAGCAGCCATCCTCGGGACAAACCCCCCGAGCAGTACTTC. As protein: CASSHPRDKPPEQYF.

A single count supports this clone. This CDR3 reads CASSLRHGDYEQYF. As DNA, the CDR3 is TGTGCCAGCAGCCTCCGGCACGGGGACTACGAGCAGTACTTC. The V call is TRBV11-3, the J call TRBJ2-7; D is perhaps TRBD2 (5 bases). Trimming took 5 bases from V and 3 from J, leaving 14 bases between them. CDR1 is SGHNT and CDR2 is YENEEA in the germline V gene. The CDR3 spans 14 residues.

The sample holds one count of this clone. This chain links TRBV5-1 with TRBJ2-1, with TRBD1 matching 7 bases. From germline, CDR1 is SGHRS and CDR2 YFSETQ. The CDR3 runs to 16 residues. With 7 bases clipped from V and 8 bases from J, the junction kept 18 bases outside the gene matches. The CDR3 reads CASLNFPGQPTDEQFF. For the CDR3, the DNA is TGCGCCAGCCTGAACTTCCCGGGACAGCCCACGGATGAGCAGTTCTTC.

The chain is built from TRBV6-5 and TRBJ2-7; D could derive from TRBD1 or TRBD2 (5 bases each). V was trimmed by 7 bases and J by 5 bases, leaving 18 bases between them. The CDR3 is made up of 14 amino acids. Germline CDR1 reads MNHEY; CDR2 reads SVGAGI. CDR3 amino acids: CASTNGAGLNEQYF. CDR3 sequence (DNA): TGTGCCAGCACCAACGGGGCAGGGCTCAACGAGCAGTACTTC.

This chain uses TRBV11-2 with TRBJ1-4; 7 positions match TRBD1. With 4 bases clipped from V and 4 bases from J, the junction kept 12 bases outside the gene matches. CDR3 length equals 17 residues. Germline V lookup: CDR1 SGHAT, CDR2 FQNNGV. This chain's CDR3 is CASSSYMEGTDNEKLFF. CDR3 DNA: TGTGCCAGCAGCTCCTATATGGAGGGGACAGATAATGAAAAACTGTTTTTT. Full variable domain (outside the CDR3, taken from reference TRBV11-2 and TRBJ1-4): EAGVAQSPRYKIIEKRQSVAFWCNPISGHATLYWYQQILGQGPKLLIQFQNNGVVDDSQLPKDRFSAERLKGVDSTLKIQPAKLEDSAVYLCASSSYMEGTDNEKLFFGSGTQLSVL.

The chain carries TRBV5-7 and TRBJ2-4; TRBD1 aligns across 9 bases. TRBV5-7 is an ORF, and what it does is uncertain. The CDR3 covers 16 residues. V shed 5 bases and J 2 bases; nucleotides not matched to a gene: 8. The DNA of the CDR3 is TGTGCCAGCAGATTACAGGGGGCGCCCCCCAAAAACATTCAGTACTTC. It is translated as CASRLQGAPPKNIQYF.

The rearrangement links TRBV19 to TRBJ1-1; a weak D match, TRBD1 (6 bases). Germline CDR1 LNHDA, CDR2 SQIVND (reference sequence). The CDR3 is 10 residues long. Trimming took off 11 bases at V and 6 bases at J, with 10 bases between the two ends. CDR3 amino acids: CAVRGAEAFF. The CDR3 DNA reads TGTGCCGTCAGGGGCGCTGAAGCTTTCTTT.

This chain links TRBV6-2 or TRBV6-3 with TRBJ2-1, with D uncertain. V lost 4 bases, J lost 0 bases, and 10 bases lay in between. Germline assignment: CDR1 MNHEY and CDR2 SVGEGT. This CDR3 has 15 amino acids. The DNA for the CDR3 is TGTGCCAGCAGTTCCGGGCCGAGCTCCTACAATGAGCAGTTCTTC. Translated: CASSSGPSSYNEQFF.

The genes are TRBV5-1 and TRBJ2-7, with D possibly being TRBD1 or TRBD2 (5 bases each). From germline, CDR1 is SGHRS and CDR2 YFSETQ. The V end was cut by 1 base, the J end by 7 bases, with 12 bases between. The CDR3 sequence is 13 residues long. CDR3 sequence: CASSLIRDVEQYF. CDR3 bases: TGCGCCAGCAGCTTGATCAGGGACGTGGAGCAGTACTTC.

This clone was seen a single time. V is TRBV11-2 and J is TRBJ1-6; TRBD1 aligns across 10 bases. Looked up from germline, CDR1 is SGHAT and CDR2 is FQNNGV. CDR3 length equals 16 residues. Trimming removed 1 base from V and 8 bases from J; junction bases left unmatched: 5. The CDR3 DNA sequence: TGTGCCAGCAGCTTAGGAAGGGACAGGGGTGATTCACCCCTCCACTTT. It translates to CASSLGRDRGDSPLHF.

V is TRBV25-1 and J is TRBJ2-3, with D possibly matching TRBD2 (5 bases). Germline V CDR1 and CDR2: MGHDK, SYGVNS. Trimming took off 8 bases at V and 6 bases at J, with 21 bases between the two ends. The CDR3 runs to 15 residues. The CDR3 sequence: CASGLLAGSVDTQYF. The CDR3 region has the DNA TGTGCCAGCGGCCTCCTGGCGGGTTCTGTCGATACGCAGTATTTT.

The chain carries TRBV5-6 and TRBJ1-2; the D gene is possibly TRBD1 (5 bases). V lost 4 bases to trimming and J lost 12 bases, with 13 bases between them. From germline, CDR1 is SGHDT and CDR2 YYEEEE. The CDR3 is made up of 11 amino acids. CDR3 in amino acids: CASSTTGRNTF. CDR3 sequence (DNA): TGTGCCAGCAGCACCACGGGACGCAACACCTTC.

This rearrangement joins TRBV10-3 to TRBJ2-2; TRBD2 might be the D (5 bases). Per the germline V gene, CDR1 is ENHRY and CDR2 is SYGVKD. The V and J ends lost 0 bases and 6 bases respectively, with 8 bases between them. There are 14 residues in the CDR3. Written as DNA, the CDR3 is TGTGCCATCAGTGAGTCGATGAGGGCCGGGGAGCTGTTTTTT. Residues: CAISESMRAGELFF.

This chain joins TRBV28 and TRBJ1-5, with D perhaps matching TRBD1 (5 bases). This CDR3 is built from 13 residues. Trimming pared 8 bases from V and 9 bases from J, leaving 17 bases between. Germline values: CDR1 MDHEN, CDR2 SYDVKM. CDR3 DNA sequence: TGTGCCAGCCGAGACGGCGGGGGTTGGCCCCAGCATTTT. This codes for CASRDGGGWPQHF.

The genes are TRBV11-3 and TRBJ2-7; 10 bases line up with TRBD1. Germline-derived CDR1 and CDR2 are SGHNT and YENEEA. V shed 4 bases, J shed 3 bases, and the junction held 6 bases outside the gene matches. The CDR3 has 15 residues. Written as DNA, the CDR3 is TGTGCCAGCAGCTCTCGGGACAGGGGTTACTACGAGCAGTACTTC. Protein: CASSSRDRGYYEQYF.